This T cell receptor (beta chain) was documented in a study of shared clonotypes between healthy human individuals. For unsorted PBMC, 300 ng DNA per replicate equaled 25,000 to 30,000 T cell genomes. Authors' data handling: Junction-only sequences produced by ImmunoSEQ had no quality scores, so filtering differed. Only in-frame clones appear in the TCRdb table, and some are missing; sequencing was by immunoSEQ multiplex PCR. Clonal size and the V and J genes are those of that table, whereas D and trimming came from the DNA. The table lists 520,000 or so clones, about four fifths of them singletons, with 13% in the top ten. Trimming cost V 0 bases and J 4 bases; bases outside gene matches: 5. The CDR3 spans 16 residues. The V gene's germline CDR1 is LGHNA and CDR2 YNFKEQ.

This sequence was found in a woman aged 35 to 49 in good health. Some clones in this sample may be carry-over from other donors' samples. The chain uses TRBV4-2 and TRBJ2-1; TRBD2 aligns across 8 bases. Sequencing was carried out using PBMCs. Here the CDR3 reads CASSQDQLAGYNEQFF. The CDR3 DNA is TGTGCCAGCAGCCAAGATCAGCTAGCGGGTTACAATGAGCAGTTCTTC.